This entry lists 25 T cell receptor beta chains sequenced from one sample in a study of Ad26.COV2.S vaccination and SARS-CoV-2 variants. Method: immunoSEQ multiplex PCR; TCRdb's copy keeps in-frame clones and lacks some. This table holds 350,000 to 500,000 clones, about nine tenths found once. Treatment in this sample: some 20 received Ad26.COV2.S at low or high dose, single or two shots; five or six received placebo; per-sample allocation not given. All samples were drawn on day 63, counting from the first vaccine or placebo injection. The sample here was peripheral blood, taken in a trial of Ad26.COV2.S vaccine versus placebo. These receptors originate from a person aged 18-60 years who received the Ad26.COV2.S COVID-19 vaccine or a placebo.

The chain employs TRBV7-8 and TRBJ2-3, with D possibly being TRBD1 (5 bases). This CDR3 is 14 amino acids long. Deletions cut 6 bases from V and 5 bases from J, with 15 bases between. The germline CDR1 and CDR2 sequences are SGHVS and FQNEAQ. CDR3 protein: CASSLGAVLDTQYF. The DNA for the CDR3 is TGTGCCAGCAGTCTAGGGGCTGTGTTAGATACGCAGTATTTT.

This chain links TRBV4-2 with TRBJ1-1, with D tentatively TRBD1 (5 bases). This CDR3 is built from 14 residues. Germline V lookup: CDR1 LGHNA, CDR2 YNFKEQ. With 2 bases removed from V and 0 bases from J, the gap between germline ends came to 7 bases. The CDR3 DNA is TGTGCCAGCAGCCAACAGGGCTTGAACACTGAAGCTTTCTTT. Translating it yields CASSQQGLNTEAFF.

V and J are TRBV11-2 and TRBJ2-7; D possibly corresponds to TRBD1 (6 bases). The CDR3 contains 13 residues. Germline CDR1 reads SGHAT; CDR2 reads FQNNGV. Trimming stripped 5 bases from V and 2 bases from J, with 10 bases between. CDR3 residues: CASSADSTYEQYF. In DNA form, the CDR3 reads TGTGCCAGCAGCGCGGACAGTACCTACGAGCAGTACTTC.

The chain recombines TRBV19 with TRBJ1-1; tentatively, D is TRBD1 (5 bases). V was shortened by 5 bases and J by 1 base, with 17 bases between the two germline ends. Germline values: CDR1 LNHDA, CDR2 SQIVND (reference sequence). The CDR3 is made up of 16 amino acids. CDR3 sequence reads: CASSSPGVLGNTEAFF. In DNA form, the CDR3 reads TGTGCCAGTAGTTCCCCGGGGGTTCTAGGGAACACTGAAGCTTTCTTT.

The chain has TRBV28 and TRBJ2-7; 10 positions match TRBD2. Germline CDR1 and CDR2: MDHEN and SYDVKM. The ends lost 4 bases at V and 3 bases at J; junction bases unmatched: 3. The CDR3 spans 14 residues. CDR3 in amino acids: CASSSGTSVYEQYF. For the CDR3, the DNA is TGTGCCAGCAGTTCAGGGACTAGCGTCTACGAGCAGTACTTC.

The CDR3 DNA follows: TGTGCCACCAGCGATTGGGGAGCGGGAGACGCCGGGGAGCTGTTTTTT. Amino acid sequence: CATSDWGAGDAGELFF. The chain joins TRBV15 to TRBJ2-2; 8 bases are a match to TRBD2. V lost 5 bases to trimming and J lost 6 bases; unmatched junction nucleotides: 11. This CDR3 has 16 amino acids. Germline V gives CDR1 LNHNV, CDR2 YYDKDF (reference sequence).

V and J are TRBV9 and TRBJ2-3; weak D call: TRBD1 (6 bases). Trimming took off 1 base at V and 2 bases at J, with 8 bases between the two ends. The germline V gene encodes CDR1 SGDLS and CDR2 YYNGEE. The CDR3 runs 14 residues. The CDR3, as DNA: TGTGCCAGCAGCGTAAGGACAGACACAGATACGCAGTATTTT. This gives the protein CASSVRTDTDTQYF.

The chain recombines TRBV4-3 with TRBJ1-4, with D perhaps TRBD1 (5 bases). CDR1 and CDR2 from the germline V gene are LGHNA and YSLEER. Deletions cut 0 bases from V and 5 bases from J, with 13 bases between. The CDR3 has 16 amino acids. In DNA form, the CDR3 reads TGCGCCAGCAGCCAAGATACGGGGACGGGGAATGAAAAACTGTTTTTT. The encoded protein is CASSQDTGTGNEKLFF.

The chain recombines TRBV6-5 with TRBJ2-4; TRBD2 aligns across 9 bases. Germline CDR1 is MNHEY and CDR2 is SVGAGI. With 8 bases clipped from V and 8 bases from J, the junction kept 7 bases outside the gene matches. This CDR3 has 13 residues. CDR3 coding DNA: TGTGCCAGCTCGCGGGAGGGCCGGGACATTCAGTACTTC. Protein: CASSREGRDIQYF.

In this sample, this clone turned up once. The chain recombines TRBV6-2 or TRBV6-3 with TRBJ1-2; D gene ambiguous. Germline CDR1 and CDR2: MNHEY and SVGEGT. V was clipped by 0 bases and J by 3 bases, with 2 bases between them. This CDR3 region has 12 residues. CDR3 loop: CASSYSYYGYTF. DNA for the CDR3: TGTGCCAGCAGTTACTCCTACTATGGCTACACCTTC.

The genes are TRBV5-8 and TRBJ1-1, with 7 bases identical to TRBD1. Looked up from germline, CDR1 is SGHTS and CDR2 is YDEGEE. V trimming: 0 bases; J trimming: 1 base; junction bases outside the gene matches: 0. This CDR3 region has 14 residues. DNA of the CDR3: TGTGCCAGCAGCTTGGGGACAGGGAACACTGAAGCTTTCTTT. Amino acids: CASSLGTGNTEAFF.

This chain joins TRBV7-9 and TRBJ1-2, with unresolved D. The CDR3 spans 12 residues. Germline V CDR1 and CDR2: SEHNR, FQNEAQ (reference sequence). Trimming cost V 5 bases and J 3 bases, with 7 bases left between them. CDR3 residues: CASSGRDYGYTF. The DNA for the CDR3 is TGTGCCAGCAGCGGTCGAGACTATGGCTACACCTTC.

The chain uses TRBV28 and TRBJ2-7; either TRBD1 or TRBD2 may fit D (5 bases each). The CDR3 sequence is 13 residues long. The V end was cut by 6 bases, the J end by 3 bases, with 12 bases between. Germline V CDR1 and CDR2: MDHEN, SYDVKM. The CDR3 loop reads CASSLGPLYEQYF. The CDR3 nucleotides read TGTGCCAGCAGCCTGGGACCTCTCTACGAGCAGTACTTC.

The CDR3, as DNA: TGTGCCAGCTCACCACTTCGACAAGAGCAGTTCTTC. Amino acid sequence: CASSPLRQEQFF. The chain recombines TRBV18 with TRBJ2-1; no definite D call. Trimming pared 1 base from V and 10 bases from J, leaving 8 bases between. The CDR3 is 12 residues long. Germline CDR1 reads KGHSH; CDR2 reads LQKENI. Looking up the rest from reference TRBV18 and TRBJ2-1 gives the full variable domain: NAGVMQNPRHLVRRRGQEARLRCSPMKGHSHVYWYRQLPEEGLKFMVYLQKENIIDESGMPKERFSAEFPKEGPSILRIQQVVRGDSAAYFCASSPLRQEQFFGPGTRLTVL.

The rearrangement links TRBV2 to TRBJ1-5; TRBD1 might be the D (5 bases). The CDR3 loop spans 14 amino acids. Germline V lookup: CDR1 SNHLY, CDR2 FYNNEI. Trimming took 5 bases from V and 1 from J, leaving 9 bases between them. The CDR3 sequence is CASSTGLSNQPQHF. The DNA of the CDR3 is TGTGCCAGCAGTACAGGACTAAGCAATCAGCCCCAGCATTTT.

The sample holds many counts of this clone. This chain joins TRBV15 and TRBJ1-5; 9 nucleotides line up with TRBD1. V shed 3 bases and J 1 base; nucleotides not matched to a gene: 19. Germline CDR1 reads LNHNV; CDR2 reads YYDKDF (reference sequence). The CDR3 contains 21 residues. For the CDR3, the DNA is TGTGCCACCAGCAGGATAACTAACATTGTGGGGACAGGGTCAAGCAATCAGCCCCAGCATTTT. Protein: CATSRITNIVGTGSSNQPQHF. The variable domain in full, with the rest retrieved from reference TRBV15 and TRBJ1-5, is DAMVIQNPRYQVTQFGKPVTLSCSQTLNHNVMYWYQQKSSQAPKLLFHYYDKDFNNEADTPDNFQSRRPNTSFCFLDIRSPGLGDTAMYLCATSRITNIVGTGSSNQPQHFGDGTRLSIL.

This clone appeared once. V usage is TRBV6-6 and J usage is TRBJ2-7, with 7 bases fitting TRBD1. The CDR3 runs to 16 residues. The V and J ends lost 4 bases and 1 base, in that order; junction bases with no gene match: 10. CDR1 is MNHNY, CDR2 SVGAGI, per germline (reference sequence). CDR3 DNA: TGTGCCAGCAGTTCCCTCTACAGGGGACGGTCCTACGAGCAGTACTTC. Translating it yields CASSSLYRGRSYEQYF.

This sequence joins TRBV24-1 and TRBJ2-7, with no clear D. The CDR3 is 10 amino acids. The germline gives CDR1 KGHDR, CDR2 SFDVKD. Trimming left V 7 bases short and J 7 bases short, with 7 bases between. The CDR3 coding sequence is TGTGCCACCAGCTCCCGGGAGCAGTACTTC. Protein: CATSSREQYF.

The CDR3: CAISDGSSYNEQFF. In nucleotides, the CDR3 is TGTGCCATCAGTGATGGGAGCTCCTACAATGAGCAGTTCTTC. The V call is TRBV10-3, the J call TRBJ2-1; weak D call: TRBD2 (5 bases). Trimming removed 3 bases at V and 0 bases at J, with 6 bases between. The CDR3 is 14 amino acids. Germline V gene lookup returns CDR1 ENHRY and CDR2 SYGVKD.

The rearrangement joins TRBV11-2 to TRBJ2-3, with D unresolved. Trimming stripped 1 base from V and 5 bases from J, with 13 bases between. CDR1 and CDR2 (germline): SGHAT, FQNNGV. This CDR3 contains 15 residues. DNA for the CDR3: TGTGCCAGCAGCTTAGCGCCGGACCAAAGAGATACGCAGTATTTT. Translating it yields CASSLAPDQRDTQYF.

The chain recombines TRBV4-2 with TRBJ2-3; 7 positions match TRBD2. This CDR3 spans 15 amino acids. CDR1 is LGHNA, CDR2 YNFKEQ, per germline. With V trimmed by 8 bases and J by 3 bases, 11 bases remained unmatched. For the CDR3, the DNA is TGTGCCAGCGGCGGGGCGGGAGTGAAGACAGATACGCAGTATTTT. This sequence encodes CASGGAGVKTDTQYF.

A single count supports this clone. The gene calls are TRBV18 and TRBJ2-3; D is perhaps TRBD1 (5 bases). CDR1 is KGHSH, CDR2 LQKENI, per germline. Deletions cut 5 bases from V and 2 bases from J, with 11 bases between. The CDR3 loop spans 14 amino acids. CDR3 loop: CASSSRQSTDTQYF. The CDR3 DNA is TGTGCCAGCTCATCGAGACAGTCCACAGATACGCAGTATTTT.

The CDR3 nucleotides read TGTGCCAGCGCGACAGGCCAATACAATGAGCAGTTCTTC. Amino acid sequence: CASATGQYNEQFF. The chain couples TRBV7-2 to TRBJ2-1; D might be TRBD1 (6 bases). The CDR3 contains 13 residues. From germline, CDR1 is SGHTA and CDR2 FQGNSA. Trimming shortened V by 8 bases and J by 4 bases, and 12 bases separated the two germline ends.

The chain recombines TRBV29-1 with TRBJ2-7; 15 positions agree with TRBD2. CDR3 length equals 13 residues. With 6 bases clipped from V and 5 bases from J, the junction kept 2 bases outside the gene matches. The germline gives CDR1 SQVTM, CDR2 ANQGSEA. CDR3 nucleotide sequence: TGCAGCGTGGGGACTAGCGGGAGGAACGAGCAGTACTTC. Residues: CSVGTSGRNEQYF.

The V and J genes are TRBV28 and TRBJ2-7, with D hard to call. V lost 6 bases and J 1 base, leaving 16 bases between the germline ends. The CDR3 has 15 amino acids. Germline values: CDR1 MDHEN, CDR2 SYDVKM. CDR3: CASSRLGHGSYEQYF. The CDR3 DNA is TGTGCCAGCAGCCGCCTCGGCCACGGGTCCTACGAGCAGTACTTC.